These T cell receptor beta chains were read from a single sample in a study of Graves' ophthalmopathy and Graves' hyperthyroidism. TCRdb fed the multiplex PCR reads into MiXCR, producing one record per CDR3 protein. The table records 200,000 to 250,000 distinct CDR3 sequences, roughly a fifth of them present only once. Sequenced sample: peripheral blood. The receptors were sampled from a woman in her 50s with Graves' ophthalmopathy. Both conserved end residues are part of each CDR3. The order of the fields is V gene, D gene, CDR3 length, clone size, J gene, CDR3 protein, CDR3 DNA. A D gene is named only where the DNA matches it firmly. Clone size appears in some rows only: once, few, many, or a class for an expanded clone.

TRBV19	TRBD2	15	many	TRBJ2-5	CASSSPPGGRETQYF	TGTGCCAGTAGCAGTCCTCCGGGAGGTCGGGAGACCCAGTACTTC
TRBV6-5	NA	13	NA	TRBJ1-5	CASSTGPAWPQHF	TGTGCCAGCAGTACTGGTCCTGCATGGCCCCAGCATTTT
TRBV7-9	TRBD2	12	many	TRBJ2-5	CASEGLAETQYF	TGTGCCAGCGAGGGACTAGCGGAGACCCAGTACTTC
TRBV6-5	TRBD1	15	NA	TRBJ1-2	CASSYVGSSGGGYTF	TGTGCCAGCAGTTACGTTGGCAGTTCAGGGGGTGGCTACACCTTC
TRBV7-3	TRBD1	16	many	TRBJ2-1	CASRSTGGRSYNEQFF	TGTGCCAGCAGGTCTACAGGGGGTAGATCCTACAATGAGCAGTTCTTC
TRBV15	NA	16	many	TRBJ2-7	CATSRDVARESYEQYF	TGTGCCACCAGCAGAGATGTTGCTAGAGAGTCGTACGAGCAGTACTTC
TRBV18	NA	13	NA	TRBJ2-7	CASSPLSNSEQYF	TGTGCCAGCTCACCACTATCCAATTCCGAGCAGTACTTC
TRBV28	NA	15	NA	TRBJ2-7	CASSTTGKTRDEQYF	TGTGCCAGCAGCACTACCGGGAAGACAAGGGACGAGCAGTACTTC
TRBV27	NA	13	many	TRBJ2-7	CASSLSIPYEQYF	TGTGCCAGCAGTTTAAGCATACCCTACGAGCAGTACTTC
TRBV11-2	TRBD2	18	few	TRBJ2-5	CASSSPGLAGGLQETQYF	TGTGCCAGCAGCTCCCCGGGACTAGCGGGAGGCCTCCAGGAGACCCAGTACTTC
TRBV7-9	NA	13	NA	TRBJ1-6	CASSLGEYSPLHF	TGTGCCAGCAGCTTAGGGGAGTATTCACCCCTCCACTTT
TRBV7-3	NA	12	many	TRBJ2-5	CASSLFPGYQYF	TGTGCCAGCAGCTTATTCCCCGGGTACCAGTACTTC
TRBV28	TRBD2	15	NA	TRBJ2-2	CASTLSGGPTGELFF	TGTGCCAGCACCCTTTCGGGAGGGCCAACCGGGGAGCTGTTTTTT
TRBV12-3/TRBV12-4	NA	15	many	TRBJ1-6	CASSFSGTRSSPLHF	TGTGCCAGCAGTTTTTCAGGGACGAGGAGTTCACCCCTCCACTTT
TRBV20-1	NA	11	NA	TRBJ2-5	CSASEQETQYF	TGCAGTGCTTCCGAACAAGAGACCCAGTACTTC